This passage covers 13 T cell receptor beta chains from one sample sequenced in a study of T cells in Graves' hyperthyroidism and ophthalmopathy. Amplification of TCR beta CDR3 regions was performed using RNA transcripts as template. An initial round of RT-PCR targeting the TCR CDR3 relied on the HTBI primer set. MiXCR, run by TCRdb on the multiplex PCR reads, gives a single entry per CDR3 protein. This table has approximately 530,000 distinct CDR3 sequences, about 20% appearing once. Source material: blood. Receptors were obtained from a middle-aged man with Graves' ophthalmopathy.

On this clonotype: With a much larger clone just one base away, this may be a read error. The genes are TRBV11-1 and TRBJ2-2, with D perhaps matching TRBD1 or TRBD2 (5 bases each). The V end lost 3 bases, the J end lost 4 bases, and 12 bases lay between the germline ends. The CDR3 is 15 amino acids. Germline V gene sequence: CDR1 SGHAT, CDR2 FQDESV (reference sequence). CDR3 nucleotides: TGTGCCAGCAGCTTGTCCGGGACGGTCACCGGGGAGCTGTTTTTT. It translates to CASSLSGTVTGELFF. Full variable domain (remainder filled in from reference TRBV11-1 and TRBJ2-2): EAEVAQSPRYKITEKSQAVAFWCDPISGHATLYWYRQILGQGPELLVQFQDESVVDDSQLPKDRFSAERLKGVDSTLKIQPAELGDSAMYLCASSLSGTVTGELFFGEGSRLTVL.

There are many counts of this clonotype. The rearrangement joins TRBV7-9 to TRBJ2-3, with TRBD1 matching 8 bases. This CDR3 is 15 amino acids long. The germline V gene encodes CDR1 SEHNR and CDR2 FQNEAQ (reference sequence). The ends lost 0 bases at V and 4 bases at J; junction bases unmatched: 3. CDR3 sequence: CASSLADRVADTQYF. In DNA, the CDR3 is TGTGCCAGCAGCTTAGCGGACAGGGTCGCAGATACGCAGTATTTT.

This clonotype came up once. The rearrangement links TRBV5-1 to TRBJ2-7, with a weak D call TRBD2 (6 bases). Germline CDR1 and CDR2: SGHRS and YFSETQ. V lost 2 bases, J lost 2 bases, and 14 bases lay in between. The CDR3 has 15 amino acids. CDR3 nucleotide sequence: TGCGCCAGCAGCTTCCCTGGGGGGAGAACCTACGAGCAGTACTTC. Its protein is CASSFPGGRTYEQYF.

This clonotype was counted ten times or more. In nucleotides, the CDR3 is TGTGCCTGGAGGAGAGGGGGAGACACTGAAGCTTTCTTT. Encoded protein: CAWRRGGDTEAFF. This chain links TRBV30 with TRBJ1-1, with TRBD1 as a possible D gene (6 bases). The CDR3 extends over 13 amino acids. The germline V and J ends were trimmed by 3 bases and 3 bases, with 11 bases remaining between them. CDR1 and CDR2 from the germline V gene are GTSNPN and SVGIG (reference sequence).

The CDR3 spells CSASDRIDQPQHF. The CDR3 nucleotides read TGCAGTGCTAGCGACAGGATTGATCAGCCCCAGCATTTT. This chain links TRBV20-1 with TRBJ1-5, with D maybe TRBD1 (6 bases). This CDR3 has 13 residues. The V gene lost 3 bases and the J gene lost 5 bases, with 11 bases spanning the gap. Germline CDR1 and CDR2: DFQATT and SNEGSKA (reference sequence).

This clonotype was seen repeatedly, ten times or more. V gene TRBV7-3 combines with J gene TRBJ2-1; tentative D call: TRBD2 (7 bases). Germline CDR1 and CDR2: SGHTA and FQGTGA. Trimming pared 4 bases from V and 7 bases from J, leaving 11 bases between. There are 13 residues in the CDR3. The CDR3 nucleotides read TGTGCCAGCAGCTGGGGGGGGCCGAATGAGCAGTTCTTC. This sequence encodes CASSWGGPNEQFF.

This chain links TRBV5-6 with TRBJ1-1; D is uncertain. The CDR3 runs 14 residues. Deletions cut 0 bases from V and 1 base from J, with 7 bases between. Germline assignment: CDR1 SGHDT and CDR2 YYEEEE. In DNA form, the CDR3 reads TGTGCCAGCAGCTTGGTTTCTGAGAACACTGAAGCTTTCTTT. Protein sequence: CASSLVSENTEAFF.

The CDR3 region is CASSQVRDSYNEQFF. DNA for the CDR3: TGCGCCAGCAGCCAAGTCAGGGACAGCTACAATGAGCAGTTCTTC. The chain uses TRBV4-1 and TRBJ2-1, with TRBD1 matching over 7 bases. The CDR3 sequence is 15 residues long. The V gene end was trimmed by 1 base and the J gene end by 3 bases; junction bases not matched to a gene: 3. Germline loops: CDR1 MGHRA, CDR2 YSYEKL.

This clonotype has more than one count but fewer than ten. The chain is built from TRBV5-6 and TRBJ2-6; 8 bases map to TRBD1. The CDR3 totals 18 residues. The ends lost 2 bases at V and 0 bases at J; junction bases unmatched: 7. Germline loops: CDR1 SGHDT, CDR2 YYEEEE. The chain's CDR3 is CASSFSTGVLSGANVLTF. In DNA, the CDR3 is TGTGCCAGCAGCTTCTCGACAGGGGTTCTCTCTGGGGCCAACGTCCTGACTTTC.

The J gene is TRBJ2-3, the V gene TRBV6-2 or TRBV6-3; a possible D gene is TRBD2 (6 bases). The CDR3 runs to 15 residues. In germline, CDR1 is MNHEY, CDR2 SVGEGT. Trimming removed 10 bases from V and 1 base from J, with 18 bases in between. The CDR3 DNA is TGTGCCACCCTGGAGGGCGGGTTTGGCACAGATACGCAGTATTTT. Its protein product is CATLEGGFGTDTQYF.

The chain has TRBV15 and TRBJ1-2; D unresolved. Trimming shortened V by 0 bases and J by 2 bases, and 7 bases separated the two germline ends. The CDR3 runs 14 residues. Germline V gene sequence: CDR1 LNHNV, CDR2 YYDKDF (reference sequence). CDR3 DNA sequence: TGTGCCACCAGCAGAGATAGGCCAAACTATGGCTACACCTTC. Residues: CATSRDRPNYGYTF.

Points on this clonotype: Germline and junction disagree at one end, which may indicate a read error. This chain links TRBV20-1 with TRBJ2-7, with 10 nucleotides matching TRBD1. This CDR3 is built from 15 residues. Germline CDR1 and CDR2: DFQATT and SNEGSKA (reference sequence). CDR3 in DNA: TGCAGTGCTAGAGATAGTGGGACAGGGGCCCACGAGCAGCACTTC. Amino acid sequence: CSARDSGTGAHEQHF.

This clonotype was detected ten times or more. The chain has TRBV6-1 and TRBJ2-1, with 9 bases fitting TRBD1. Germline CDR1 MNHNS, CDR2 SASEGT. V lost 5 bases to trimming and J lost 5 bases; unmatched junction nucleotides: 13. The CDR3 contains 17 residues. CDR3 sequence (DNA): TGTGCCAGCAGTTCCACCCCTGGGACAGGGAGGCACAATGAGCAGTTCTTC. Its translation is CASSSTPGTGRHNEQFF.